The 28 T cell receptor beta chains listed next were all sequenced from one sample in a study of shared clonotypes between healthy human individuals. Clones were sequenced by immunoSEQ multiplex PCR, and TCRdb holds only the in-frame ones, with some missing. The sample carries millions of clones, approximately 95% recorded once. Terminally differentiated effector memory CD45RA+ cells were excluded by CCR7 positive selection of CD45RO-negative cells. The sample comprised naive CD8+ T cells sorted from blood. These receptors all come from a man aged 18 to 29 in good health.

CDR3 bases: TGTGCCAGCAATGATATCGACAGGGGCGAGCAGTACTTC. It translates to CASNDIDRGEQYF. This sequence joins TRBV27 and TRBJ2-7; TRBD1 matches at 8 bases. Germline loops: CDR1 MNHEY, CDR2 SMNVEV (reference sequence). The J segment lost 6 bases and the V segment lost 7 bases, leaving 8 bases of the junction unmatched. CDR3 length: 13 residues.

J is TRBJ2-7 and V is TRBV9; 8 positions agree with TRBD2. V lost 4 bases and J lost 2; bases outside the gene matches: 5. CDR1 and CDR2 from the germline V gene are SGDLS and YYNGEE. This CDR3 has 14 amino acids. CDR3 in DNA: TGTGCCAGCAGCTTCGGCGGGGGGACCTACGAGCAGTACTTC. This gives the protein CASSFGGGTYEQYF.

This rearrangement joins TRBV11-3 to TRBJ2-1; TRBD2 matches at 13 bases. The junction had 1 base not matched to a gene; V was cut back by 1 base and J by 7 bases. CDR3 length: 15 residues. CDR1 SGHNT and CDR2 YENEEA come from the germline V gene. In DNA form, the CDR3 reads TGTGCCAGCAGCTTAGGGACTAGCGGGAGAAATGAGCAGTTCTTC. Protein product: CASSLGTSGRNEQFF.

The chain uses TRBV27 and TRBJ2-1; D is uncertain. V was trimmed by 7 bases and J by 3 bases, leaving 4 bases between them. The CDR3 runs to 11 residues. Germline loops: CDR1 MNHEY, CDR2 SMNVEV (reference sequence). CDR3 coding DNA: TGTGCCAGCAAACACTACAATGAGCAGTTCTTC. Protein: CASKHYNEQFF.

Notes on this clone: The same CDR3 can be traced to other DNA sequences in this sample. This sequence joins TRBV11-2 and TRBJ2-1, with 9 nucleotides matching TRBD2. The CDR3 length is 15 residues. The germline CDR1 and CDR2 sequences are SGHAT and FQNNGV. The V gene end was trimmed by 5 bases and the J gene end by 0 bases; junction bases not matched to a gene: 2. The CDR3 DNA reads TGTGCCAGCAGCCTTAGCGGGAGCTCCTACAATGAGCAGTTCTTC. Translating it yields CASSLSGSSYNEQFF.

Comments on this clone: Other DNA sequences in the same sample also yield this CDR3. The CDR3 DNA follows: TGTGCCAGCAGCGTCATGGGGAATGAAAAACTGTTTTTT. Translating gives CASSVMGNEKLFF. The chain couples TRBV9 to TRBJ1-4, with D hard to call. V gave up 2 bases and J gave up 5 bases, with 7 bases separating them. The CDR3 is 13 residues long. The V gene's germline CDR1 is SGDLS and CDR2 YYNGEE.

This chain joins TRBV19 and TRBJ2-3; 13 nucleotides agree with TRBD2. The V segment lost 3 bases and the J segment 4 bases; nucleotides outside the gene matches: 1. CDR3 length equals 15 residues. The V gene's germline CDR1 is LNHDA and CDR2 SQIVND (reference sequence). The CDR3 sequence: CASSITSGGADTQYF. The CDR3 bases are TGTGCCAGTAGTATCACTAGCGGGGGGGCAGATACGCAGTATTTT.

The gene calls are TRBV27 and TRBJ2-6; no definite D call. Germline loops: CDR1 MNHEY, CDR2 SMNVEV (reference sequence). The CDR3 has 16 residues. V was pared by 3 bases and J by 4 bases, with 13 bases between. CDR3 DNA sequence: TGTGCCAGCAGTTTTGGTGGGTTTGCCGGGGCCAACGTCCTGACTTTC. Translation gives CASSFGGFAGANVLTF.

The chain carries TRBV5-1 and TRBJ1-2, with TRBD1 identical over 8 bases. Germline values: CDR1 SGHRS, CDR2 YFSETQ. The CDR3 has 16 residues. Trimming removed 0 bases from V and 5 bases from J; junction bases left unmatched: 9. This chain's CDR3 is CASSLAPGGAGYGYTF. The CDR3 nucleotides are TGCGCCAGCAGCTTGGCCCCAGGGGGCGCTGGATATGGCTACACCTTC.

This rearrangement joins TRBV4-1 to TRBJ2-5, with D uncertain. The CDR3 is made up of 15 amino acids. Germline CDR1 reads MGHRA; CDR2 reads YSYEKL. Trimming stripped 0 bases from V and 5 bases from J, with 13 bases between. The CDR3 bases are TGCGCCAGCAGCCAAGATTTCGGTTTTAGGGAGACCCAGTACTTC. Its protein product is CASSQDFGFRETQYF.

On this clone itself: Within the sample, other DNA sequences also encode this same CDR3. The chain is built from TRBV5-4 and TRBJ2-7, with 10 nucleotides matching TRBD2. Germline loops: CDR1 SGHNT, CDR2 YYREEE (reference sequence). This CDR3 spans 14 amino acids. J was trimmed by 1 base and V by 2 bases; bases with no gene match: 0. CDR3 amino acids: CASSFSGGSYEQYF. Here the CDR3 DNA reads TGTGCCAGCAGCTTTAGCGGGGGGTCCTACGAGCAGTACTTC. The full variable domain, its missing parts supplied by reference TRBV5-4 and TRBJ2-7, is ETGVTQSPTHLIKTRGQQVTLRCSSQSGHNTVSWYQQALGQGPQFIFQYYREEENGRGNFPPRFSGLQFPNYSSELNVNALELDDSALYLCASSFSGGSYEQYFGPGTRLTVT.

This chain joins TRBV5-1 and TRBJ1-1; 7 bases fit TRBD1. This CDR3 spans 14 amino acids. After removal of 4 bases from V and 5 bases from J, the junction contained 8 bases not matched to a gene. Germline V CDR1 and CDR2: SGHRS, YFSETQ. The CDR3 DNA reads TGCGCCAGCAGCACGGAAGGACAGGAGACTGAAGCTTTCTTT. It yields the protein CASSTEGQETEAFF.

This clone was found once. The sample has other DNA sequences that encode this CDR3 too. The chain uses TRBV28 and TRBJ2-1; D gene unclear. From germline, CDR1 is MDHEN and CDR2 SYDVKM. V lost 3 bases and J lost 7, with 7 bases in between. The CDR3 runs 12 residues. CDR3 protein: CASSFGRNEQFF. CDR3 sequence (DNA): TGTGCCAGCAGTTTCGGGCGGAATGAGCAGTTCTTC.

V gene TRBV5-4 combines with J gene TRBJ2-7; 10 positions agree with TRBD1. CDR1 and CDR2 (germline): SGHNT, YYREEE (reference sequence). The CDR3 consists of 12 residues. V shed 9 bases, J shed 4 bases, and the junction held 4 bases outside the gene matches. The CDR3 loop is CATRTGGYEQYF. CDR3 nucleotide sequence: TGTGCCACCCGGACAGGGGGTTACGAGCAGTACTTC.

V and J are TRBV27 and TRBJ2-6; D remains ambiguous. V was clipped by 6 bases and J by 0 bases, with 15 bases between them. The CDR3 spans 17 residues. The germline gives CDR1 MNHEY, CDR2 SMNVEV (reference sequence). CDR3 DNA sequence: TGTGCCAGCAGCGCAACGGACGTTAGCTCTGGGGCCAACGTCCTGACTTTC. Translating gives CASSATDVSSGANVLTF.

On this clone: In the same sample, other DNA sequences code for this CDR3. CDR3 sequence reads: CASSLSGTGSYEQYF. The CDR3 region has the DNA TGTGCCAGCAGTTTATCCGGGACAGGATCCTACGAGCAGTACTTC. V and J are TRBV27 and TRBJ2-7, with 8 bases matching TRBD1. CDR3 size: 15 residues. V dropped 0 bases and J dropped 1; count of bases not matched to a gene: 2. CDR1 and CDR2 from the germline V gene are MNHEY and SMNVEV (reference sequence).

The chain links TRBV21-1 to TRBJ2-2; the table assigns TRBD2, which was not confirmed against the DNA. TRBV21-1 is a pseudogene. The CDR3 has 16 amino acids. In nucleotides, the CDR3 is TGTGCCAGCAGCCAGGGACTAGCGGAGAACACCGGGGAGCTGTTTTTT. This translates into CASSQGLAENTGELFF.

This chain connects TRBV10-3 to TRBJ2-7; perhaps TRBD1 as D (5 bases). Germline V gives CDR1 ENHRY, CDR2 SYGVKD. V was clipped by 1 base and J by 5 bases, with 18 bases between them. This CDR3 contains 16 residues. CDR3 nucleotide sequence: TGTGCCATCAGTGAGTTGACCCAAAGGGGCCAGAACGAGCAGTACTTC. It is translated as CAISELTQRGQNEQYF.

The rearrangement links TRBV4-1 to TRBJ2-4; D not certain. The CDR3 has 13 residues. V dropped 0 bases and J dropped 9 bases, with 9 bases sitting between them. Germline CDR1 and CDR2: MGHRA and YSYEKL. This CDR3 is CASSQDSSAIQYF. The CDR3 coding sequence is TGCGCCAGCAGCCAAGATTCGTCCGCCATTCAGTACTTC.

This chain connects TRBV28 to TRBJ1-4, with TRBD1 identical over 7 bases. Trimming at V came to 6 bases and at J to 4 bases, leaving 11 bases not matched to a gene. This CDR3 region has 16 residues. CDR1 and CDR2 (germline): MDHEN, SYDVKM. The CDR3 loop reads CASSPLGTVFNEKLFF. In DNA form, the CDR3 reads TGTGCCAGCAGCCCCCTAGGGACAGTTTTTAATGAAAAACTGTTTTTT.

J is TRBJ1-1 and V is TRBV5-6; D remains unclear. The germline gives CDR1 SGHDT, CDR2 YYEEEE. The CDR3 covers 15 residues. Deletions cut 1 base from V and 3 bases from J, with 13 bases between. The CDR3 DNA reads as TGTGCCAGCAGCTTGTCCCTTACCGGGGACACTGAAGCTTTCTTT. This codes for CASSLSLTGDTEAFF.

The CDR3 here is CAIEGEVYNEQFF. CDR3 nucleotides: TGTGCCATCGAGGGGGAGGTCTACAATGAGCAGTTCTTC. The chain combines TRBV10-3 with TRBJ2-1; D is tentatively TRBD1 or TRBD2 (6 bases each). CDR1 ENHRY and CDR2 SYGVKD come from the germline V gene. The CDR3 runs to 13 residues. V lost 8 bases and J 3 bases, leaving 11 bases between the germline ends.

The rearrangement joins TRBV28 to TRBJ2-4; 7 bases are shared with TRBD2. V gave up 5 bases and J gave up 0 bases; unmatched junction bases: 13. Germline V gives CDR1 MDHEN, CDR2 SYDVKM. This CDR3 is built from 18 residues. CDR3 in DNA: TGTGCCAGCAGTCCGCCCGCGTCGCGGGGGATAGCCAAAAACATTCAGTACTTC. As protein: CASSPPASRGIAKNIQYF.

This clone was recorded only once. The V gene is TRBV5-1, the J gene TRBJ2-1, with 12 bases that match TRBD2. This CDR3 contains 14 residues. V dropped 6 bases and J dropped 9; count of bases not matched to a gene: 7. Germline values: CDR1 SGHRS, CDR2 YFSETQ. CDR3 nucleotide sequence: TGCGCCAGCAACCGACTAGCGGGAGACGGTGAGCAGTTCTTC. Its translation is CASNRLAGDGEQFF.

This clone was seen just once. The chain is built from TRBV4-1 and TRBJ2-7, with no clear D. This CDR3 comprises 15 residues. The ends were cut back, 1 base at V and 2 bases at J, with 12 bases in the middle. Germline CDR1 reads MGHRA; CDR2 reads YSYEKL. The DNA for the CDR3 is TGCGCCAGCAGCCAAGTCGTACACAGAGCCTACGAGCAGTACTTC. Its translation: CASSQVVHRAYEQYF.

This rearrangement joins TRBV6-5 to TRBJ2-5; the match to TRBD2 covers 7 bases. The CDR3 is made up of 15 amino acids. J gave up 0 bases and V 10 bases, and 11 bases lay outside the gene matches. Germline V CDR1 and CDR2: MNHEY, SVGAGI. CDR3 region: CATQLISGYQETQYF. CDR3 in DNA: TGTGCCACCCAGCTGATTAGCGGGTACCAAGAGACCCAGTACTTC.

The CDR3 spells CASSFQGGNTEAFF. CDR3 bases: TGTGCCAGCAGCTTCCAGGGAGGGAACACTGAAGCTTTCTTT. The chain recombines TRBV5-6 with TRBJ1-1; TRBD1 is a possible D gene (5 bases). The length of the CDR3 is 14 residues. With 2 bases removed from V and 1 base from J, the gap between germline ends came to 9 bases. The germline V gene encodes CDR1 SGHDT and CDR2 YYEEEE.

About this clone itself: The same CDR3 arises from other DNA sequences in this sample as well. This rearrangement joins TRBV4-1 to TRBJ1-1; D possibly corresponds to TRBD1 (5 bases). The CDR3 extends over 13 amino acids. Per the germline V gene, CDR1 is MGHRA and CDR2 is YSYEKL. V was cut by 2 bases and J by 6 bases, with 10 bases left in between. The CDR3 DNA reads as TGCGCCAGCAGCCAACAGGGTGCCCCTGAAGCTTTCTTT. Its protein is CASSQQGAPEAFF.